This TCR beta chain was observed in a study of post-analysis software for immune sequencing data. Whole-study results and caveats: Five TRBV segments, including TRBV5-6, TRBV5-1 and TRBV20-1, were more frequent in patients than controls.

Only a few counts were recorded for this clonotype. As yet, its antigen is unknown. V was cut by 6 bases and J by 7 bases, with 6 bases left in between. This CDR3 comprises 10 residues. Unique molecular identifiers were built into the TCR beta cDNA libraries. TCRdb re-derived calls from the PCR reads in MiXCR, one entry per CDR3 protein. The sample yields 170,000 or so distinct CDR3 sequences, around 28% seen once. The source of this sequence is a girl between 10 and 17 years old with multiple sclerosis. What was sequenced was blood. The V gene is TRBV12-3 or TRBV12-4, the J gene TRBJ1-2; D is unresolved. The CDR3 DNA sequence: TGTGCCAGCAGCCTCCTTGGCTACACCTTC. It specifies CASSLLGYTF.